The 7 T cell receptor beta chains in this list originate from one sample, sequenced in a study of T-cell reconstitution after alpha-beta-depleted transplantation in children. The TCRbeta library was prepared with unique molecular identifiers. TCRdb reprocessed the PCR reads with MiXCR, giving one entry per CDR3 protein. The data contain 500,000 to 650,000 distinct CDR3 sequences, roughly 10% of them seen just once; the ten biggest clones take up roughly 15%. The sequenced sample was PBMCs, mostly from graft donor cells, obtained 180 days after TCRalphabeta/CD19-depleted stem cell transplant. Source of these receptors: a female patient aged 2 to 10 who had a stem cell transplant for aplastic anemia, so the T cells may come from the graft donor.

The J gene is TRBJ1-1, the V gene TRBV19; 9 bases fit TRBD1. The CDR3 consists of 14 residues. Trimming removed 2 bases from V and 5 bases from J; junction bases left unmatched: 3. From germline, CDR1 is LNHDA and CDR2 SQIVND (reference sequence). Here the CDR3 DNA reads TGTGCCAGTAGTATAACAGGGGGCAGTACTGAAGCTTTCTTT. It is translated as CASSITGGSTEAFF.

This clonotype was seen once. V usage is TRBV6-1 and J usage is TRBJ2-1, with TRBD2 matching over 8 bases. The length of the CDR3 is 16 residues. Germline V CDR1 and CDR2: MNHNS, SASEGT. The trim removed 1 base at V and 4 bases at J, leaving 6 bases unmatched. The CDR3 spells CASSEGLSGTYNEQFF. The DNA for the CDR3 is TGTGCCAGCAGTGAAGGGCTTAGCGGGACGTACAATGAGCAGTTCTTC.

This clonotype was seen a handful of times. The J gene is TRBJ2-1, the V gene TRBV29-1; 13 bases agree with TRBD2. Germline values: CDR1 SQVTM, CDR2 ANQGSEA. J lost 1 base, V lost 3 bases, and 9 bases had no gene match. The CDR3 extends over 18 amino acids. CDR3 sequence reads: CSVDALAGGRGSYNEQFF. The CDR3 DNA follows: TGCAGCGTTGACGCACTAGCGGGAGGGCGAGGGTCCTACAATGAGCAGTTCTTC.

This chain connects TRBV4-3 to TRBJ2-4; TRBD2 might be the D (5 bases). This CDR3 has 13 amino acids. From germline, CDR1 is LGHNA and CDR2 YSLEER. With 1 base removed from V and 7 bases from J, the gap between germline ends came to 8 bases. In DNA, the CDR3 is TGCGCCAGCAGCCAAGTGGGAGATAACATTCAGTACTTC. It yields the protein CASSQVGDNIQYF.

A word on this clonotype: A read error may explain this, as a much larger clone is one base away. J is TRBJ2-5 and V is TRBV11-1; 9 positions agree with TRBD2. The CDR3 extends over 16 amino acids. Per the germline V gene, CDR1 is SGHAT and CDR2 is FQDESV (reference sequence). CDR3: CASSLWLAGKGETLYF. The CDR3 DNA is TGTGCCAGCAGCTTATGGCTAGCGGGGAAGGGGGAGACCCTGTACTTC. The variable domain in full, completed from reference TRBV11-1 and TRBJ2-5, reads EAEVAQSPRYKITEKSQAVAFWCDPISGHATLYWYRQILGQGPELLVQFQDESVVDDSQLPKDRFSAERLKGVDSTLKIQPAELGDSAMYLCASSLWLAGKGETLYFGPGTRLLVL.

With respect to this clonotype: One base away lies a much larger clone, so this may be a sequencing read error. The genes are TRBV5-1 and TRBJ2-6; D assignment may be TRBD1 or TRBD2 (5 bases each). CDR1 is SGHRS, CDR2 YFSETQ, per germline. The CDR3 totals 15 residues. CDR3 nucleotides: TGCGCCAGCAGCCTAAGGTACTCCGGGGCCAACGGCCTGACTTTC. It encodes CASSLRYSGANGLTF.

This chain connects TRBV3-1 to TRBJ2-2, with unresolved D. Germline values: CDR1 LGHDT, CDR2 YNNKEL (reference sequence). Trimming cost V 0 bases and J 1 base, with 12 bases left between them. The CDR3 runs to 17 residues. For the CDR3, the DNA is TGTGCCAGCAGCCAAGATGGCGCAGGAGTGAACACCGGGGAGCTGTTTTTT. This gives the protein CASSQDGAGVNTGELFF.